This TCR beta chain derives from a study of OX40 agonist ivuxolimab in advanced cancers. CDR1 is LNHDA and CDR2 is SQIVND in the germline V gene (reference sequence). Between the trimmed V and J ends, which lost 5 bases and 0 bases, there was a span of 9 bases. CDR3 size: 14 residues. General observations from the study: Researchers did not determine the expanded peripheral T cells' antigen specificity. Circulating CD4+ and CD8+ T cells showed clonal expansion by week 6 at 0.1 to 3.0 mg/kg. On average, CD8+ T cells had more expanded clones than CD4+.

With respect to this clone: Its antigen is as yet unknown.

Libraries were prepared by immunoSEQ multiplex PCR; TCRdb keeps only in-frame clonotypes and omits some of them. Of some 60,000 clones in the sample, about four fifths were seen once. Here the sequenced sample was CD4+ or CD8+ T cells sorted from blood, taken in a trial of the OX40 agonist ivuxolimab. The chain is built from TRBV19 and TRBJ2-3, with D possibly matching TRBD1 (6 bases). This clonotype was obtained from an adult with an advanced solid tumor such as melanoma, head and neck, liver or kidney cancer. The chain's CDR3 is CASSSGTSTDTQYF. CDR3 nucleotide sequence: TGTGCCAGTAGTTCCGGGACAAGCACAGATACGCAGTATTTT. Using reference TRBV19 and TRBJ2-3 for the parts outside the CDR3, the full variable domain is DGGITQSPKYLFRKEGQNVTLSCEQNLNHDAMYWYRQDPGQGLRLIYYSQIVNDFQKGDIAEGYSVSREKKESFPLTVTSAQKNPTAFYLCASSSGTSTDTQYFGPGTRLTVL.